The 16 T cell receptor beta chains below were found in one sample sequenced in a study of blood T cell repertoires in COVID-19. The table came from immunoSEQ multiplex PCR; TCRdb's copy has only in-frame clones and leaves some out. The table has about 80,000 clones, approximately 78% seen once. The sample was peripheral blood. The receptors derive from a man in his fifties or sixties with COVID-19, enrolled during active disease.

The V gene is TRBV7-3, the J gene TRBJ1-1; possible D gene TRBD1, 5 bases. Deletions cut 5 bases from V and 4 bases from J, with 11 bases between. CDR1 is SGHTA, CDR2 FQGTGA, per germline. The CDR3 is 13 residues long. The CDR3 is CASSTVRGTEAFF. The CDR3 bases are TGTGCCAGCAGCACGGTTAGGGGCACTGAAGCTTTCTTT.

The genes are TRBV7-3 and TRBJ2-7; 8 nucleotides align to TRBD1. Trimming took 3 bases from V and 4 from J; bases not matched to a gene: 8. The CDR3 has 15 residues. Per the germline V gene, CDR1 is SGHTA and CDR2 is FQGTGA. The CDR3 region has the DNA TGTGCCAGCAGCTTGCGGCGGACAGGGTGGTACGAGCAGTACTTC. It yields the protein CASSLRRTGWYEQYF.

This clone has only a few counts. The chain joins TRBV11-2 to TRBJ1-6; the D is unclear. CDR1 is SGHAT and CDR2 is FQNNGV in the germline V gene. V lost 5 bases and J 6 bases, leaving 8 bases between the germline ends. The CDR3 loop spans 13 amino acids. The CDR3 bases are TGTGCCAGCAGCATGAAGAGTAATTCACCCCTCCACTTT. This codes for CASSMKSNSPLHF.

CDR3 in amino acids: CASSPQGALGYTF. CDR3 sequence (DNA): TGTGCCAGTAGCCCCCAGGGGGCACTTGGCTACACCTTC. The chain carries TRBV19 and TRBJ1-2; 8 bases align to TRBD1. The CDR3 has 13 amino acids. The V gene's germline CDR1 is LNHDA and CDR2 SQIVND (reference sequence). With 6 bases clipped from V and 7 bases from J, the junction kept 7 bases outside the gene matches.

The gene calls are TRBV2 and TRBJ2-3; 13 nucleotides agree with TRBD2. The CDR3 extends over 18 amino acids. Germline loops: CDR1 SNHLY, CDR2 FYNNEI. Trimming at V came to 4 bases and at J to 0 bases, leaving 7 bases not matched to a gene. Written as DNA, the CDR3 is TGTGCCAGCAGTGGGGGGGCGGGACTAGCGGGAAGCACAGATACGCAGTATTTT. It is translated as CASSGGAGLAGSTDTQYF. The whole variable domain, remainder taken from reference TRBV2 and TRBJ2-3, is EPEVTQTPSHQVTQMGQEVILRCVPISNHLYFYWYRQILGQKVEFLVSFYNNEISEKSEIFDDQFSVERPDGSNFTLKIRSTKLEDSAMYFCASSGGAGLAGSTDTQYFGPGTRLTVL.

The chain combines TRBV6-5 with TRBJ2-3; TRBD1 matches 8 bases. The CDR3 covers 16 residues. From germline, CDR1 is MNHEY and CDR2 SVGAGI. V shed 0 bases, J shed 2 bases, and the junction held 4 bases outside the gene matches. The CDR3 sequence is CASSYSTGGNTDTQYF. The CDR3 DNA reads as TGTGCCAGCAGTTACTCTACAGGGGGGAACACAGATACGCAGTATTTT.

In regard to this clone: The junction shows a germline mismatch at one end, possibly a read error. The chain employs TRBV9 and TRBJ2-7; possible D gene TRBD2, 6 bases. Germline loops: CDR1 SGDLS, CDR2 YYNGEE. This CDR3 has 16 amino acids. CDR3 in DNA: TGTGCCAGCAGCCCAACCCTGGGACTGCCTACCTATGAGCAGTACTTC. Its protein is CASSPTLGLPTYEQYF.

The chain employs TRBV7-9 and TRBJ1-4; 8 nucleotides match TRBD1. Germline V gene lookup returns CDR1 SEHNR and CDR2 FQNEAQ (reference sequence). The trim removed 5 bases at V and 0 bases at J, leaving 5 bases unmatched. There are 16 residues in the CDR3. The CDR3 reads CASSLGQGSTNEKLFF. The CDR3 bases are TGTGCCAGCAGCCTTGGACAGGGATCAACTAATGAAAAACTGTTTTTT.

The CDR3 nucleotides read TGTGCCAGCAGTGAAGCGGGGGGGAACACTGAAGCTTTCTTT. It translates to CASSEAGGNTEAFF. The chain employs TRBV6-1 and TRBJ1-1; weak D call: TRBD1 (5 bases). The CDR3 runs to 14 residues. Trimming pared 0 bases from V and 1 base from J, leaving 6 bases between. Germline V CDR1 and CDR2: MNHNS, SASEGT.

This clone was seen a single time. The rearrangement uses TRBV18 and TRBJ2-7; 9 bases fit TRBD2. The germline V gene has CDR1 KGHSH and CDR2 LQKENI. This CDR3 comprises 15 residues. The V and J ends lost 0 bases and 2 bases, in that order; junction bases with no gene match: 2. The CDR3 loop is CASSPPGGRAYEQYF. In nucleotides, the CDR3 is TGTGCCAGCTCACCACCGGGCGGGAGGGCCTACGAGCAGTACTTC.

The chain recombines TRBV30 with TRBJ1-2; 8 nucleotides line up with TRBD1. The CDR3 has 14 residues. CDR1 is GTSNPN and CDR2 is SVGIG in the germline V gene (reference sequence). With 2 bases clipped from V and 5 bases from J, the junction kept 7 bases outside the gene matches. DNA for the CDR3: TGTGCCTGGAGTAAGGGACAGGCCGCTTATGGCTACACCTTC. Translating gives CAWSKGQAAYGYTF.

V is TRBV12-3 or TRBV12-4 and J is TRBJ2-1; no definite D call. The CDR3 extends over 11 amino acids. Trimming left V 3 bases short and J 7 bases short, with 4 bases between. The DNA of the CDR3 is TGTGCCAGCAGTTTGTATAATGAGCAGTTCTTC. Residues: CASSLYNEQFF.

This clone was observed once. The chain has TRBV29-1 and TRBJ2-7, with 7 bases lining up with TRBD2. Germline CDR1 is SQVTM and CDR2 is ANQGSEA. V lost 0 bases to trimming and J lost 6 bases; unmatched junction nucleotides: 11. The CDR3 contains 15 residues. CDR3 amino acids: CSVEDGGTGRREQYF. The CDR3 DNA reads TGCAGCGTTGAAGACGGGGGGACCGGGAGGCGCGAGCAGTACTTC.

This chain's CDR3 is CSVQIRGNEKLFF. Here the CDR3 DNA reads TGCAGCGTCCAGATCCGAGGAAATGAAAAACTGTTTTTT. V and J are TRBV29-1 and TRBJ1-4; D not resolved. Trimming cost V 6 bases and J 5 bases, with 13 bases left between them. The CDR3 length is 13 residues. CDR1 and CDR2 from the germline V gene are SQVTM and ANQGSEA.

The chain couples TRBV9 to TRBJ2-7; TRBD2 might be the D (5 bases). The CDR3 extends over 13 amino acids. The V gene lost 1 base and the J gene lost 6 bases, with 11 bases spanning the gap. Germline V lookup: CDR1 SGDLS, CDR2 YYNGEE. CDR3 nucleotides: TGTGCCAGCAGCGTACCGGGGTCGGGCGAGCAGTACTTC. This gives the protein CASSVPGSGEQYF.

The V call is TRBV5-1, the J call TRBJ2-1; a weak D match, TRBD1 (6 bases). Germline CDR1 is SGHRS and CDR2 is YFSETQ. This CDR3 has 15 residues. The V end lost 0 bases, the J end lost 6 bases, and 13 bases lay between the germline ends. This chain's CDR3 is CASSLGMGAGNEQFF. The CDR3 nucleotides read TGCGCCAGCAGCTTGGGAATGGGGGCGGGCAATGAGCAGTTCTTC.